These 9 T cell receptor beta chains came from one sample sequenced in a study of identical twins. One entry per CDR3 protein, called by TCRdb with MiXCR from the 5' RACE reads. This table holds about 1.7 million distinct CDR3 sequences, under 35% found once. Sequenced sample: cord blood. These receptors all come from a newborn girl in good health.

Comment on this clonotype: This may stem from a read error, because a much larger clone lies one nucleotide away. The genes are TRBV29-1 and TRBJ2-7, with D hard to call. The CDR3 spans 16 residues. CDR1 is SQVTM and CDR2 is ANQGSEA in the germline V gene. Trimming left V 0 bases short and J 7 bases short, with 22 bases between. CDR3 in amino acids: CSVEEFKALGYNEQYF. CDR3 bases: TGCAGCGTTGAAGAGTTTAAAGCGCTTGGGTACAATGAGCAGTACTTC.

In this sample, this clonotype turned up a few times. The genes are TRBV7-2 and TRBJ1-2; D is uncertain. Germline CDR1 reads SGHTA; CDR2 reads FQGNSA. This CDR3 has 13 amino acids. The V end was cut by 0 bases, the J end by 8 bases, with 10 bases between. The CDR3 DNA is TGTGCCAGCAGCTTAGCAGTCATGGGGGGCTACACCTTC. It yields the protein CASSLAVMGGYTF. The entire variable domain, with the rest obtained from reference TRBV7-2 and TRBJ1-2, is as follows: GAGVSQSPSNKVTEKGKDVELRCDPISGHTALYWYRQSLGQGLEFLIYFQGNSAPDKSGLPSDRFSAERTGGSVSTLTIQRTQQEDSAVYLCASSLAVMGGYTFGSGTRLTVV.

This clonotype has at least ten counts. The chain couples TRBV29-1 to TRBJ2-5; no clear D gene. V was trimmed by 1 base and J by 7 bases, leaving 10 bases between them. The germline V gene encodes CDR1 SQVTM and CDR2 ANQGSEA. The CDR3 runs 12 residues. CDR3: CSVEVGMGTQYF. DNA of the CDR3: TGCAGCGTTGAAGTTGGTATGGGGACCCAGTACTTC.

This clonotype has only a few counts. The rearrangement links TRBV20-1 to TRBJ2-3, with TRBD2 matching over 7 bases. Unmatched junction bases numbered 8, after V lost 1 base and J lost 1 base. CDR1 and CDR2 from the germline V gene are DFQATT and SNEGSKA (reference sequence). The CDR3 has 16 residues. The CDR3: CSARGGAGSGTDTQYF. DNA of the CDR3: TGCAGTGCTAGAGGCGGAGCGGGGTCAGGCACAGATACGCAGTATTTT.

This clonotype was counted at least ten times. Here the CDR3 DNA reads TGTGCCAGCAGTTCGGGCCCCCCCTATGGCTACACCTTC. It is translated as CASSSGPPYGYTF. The J gene is TRBJ1-2, the V gene TRBV12-3 or TRBV12-4, with D unresolved. The V end lost 4 bases, the J end lost 4 bases, and 10 bases lay between the germline ends. The CDR3 has 13 amino acids.

This clonotype has just a few counts. The V call is TRBV24-1, the J call TRBJ2-1; the D gene is possibly TRBD2 (6 bases). This CDR3 has 13 amino acids. CDR1 is KGHDR and CDR2 is SFDVKD in the germline V gene. V lost 3 bases and J lost 6, with 8 bases in between. The CDR3 sequence: CATSDRGANEQFF. DNA for the CDR3: TGTGCCACCAGTGATCGCGGGGCCAATGAGCAGTTCTTC.

The chain uses TRBV20-1 and TRBJ2-7; D tentatively fits TRBD1 or TRBD2 (6 bases each). Germline V CDR1 and CDR2: DFQATT, SNEGSKA (reference sequence). The CDR3 covers 13 residues. Trimming shortened V by 6 bases and J by 4 bases, and 16 bases separated the two germline ends. The DNA for the CDR3 is TGCAGTGCGCCGCGGGACACCATTTACGAGCAGTACTTC. It specifies CSAPRDTIYEQYF.

This sequence joins TRBV13 and TRBJ2-3, with 13 bases aligning to TRBD2. Germline V gene data show CDR1 as PRHDT and CDR2 as FYEKMQ (reference sequence). There are 18 residues in the CDR3. The V and J ends lost 0 bases and 3 bases, in that order; junction bases with no gene match: 6. The CDR3 here is CASSLGLGTSGVTDTQYF. CDR3 coding DNA: TGTGCCAGCAGCTTAGGTTTGGGGACTAGCGGGGTAACAGATACGCAGTATTTT.

This clonotype was found a few times. The genes are TRBV11-2 and TRBJ2-5; weak D call: TRBD1 (6 bases). CDR1 is SGHAT, CDR2 FQNNGV, per germline. The length of the CDR3 is 19 residues. V was shortened by 2 bases and J by 3 bases, with 25 bases between the two germline ends. This chain's CDR3 is CASSLSILRAGPGEETQYF. The CDR3 coding sequence is TGTGCCAGCAGCTTATCAATTCTAAGGGCAGGTCCAGGGGAAGAGACCCAGTACTTC.